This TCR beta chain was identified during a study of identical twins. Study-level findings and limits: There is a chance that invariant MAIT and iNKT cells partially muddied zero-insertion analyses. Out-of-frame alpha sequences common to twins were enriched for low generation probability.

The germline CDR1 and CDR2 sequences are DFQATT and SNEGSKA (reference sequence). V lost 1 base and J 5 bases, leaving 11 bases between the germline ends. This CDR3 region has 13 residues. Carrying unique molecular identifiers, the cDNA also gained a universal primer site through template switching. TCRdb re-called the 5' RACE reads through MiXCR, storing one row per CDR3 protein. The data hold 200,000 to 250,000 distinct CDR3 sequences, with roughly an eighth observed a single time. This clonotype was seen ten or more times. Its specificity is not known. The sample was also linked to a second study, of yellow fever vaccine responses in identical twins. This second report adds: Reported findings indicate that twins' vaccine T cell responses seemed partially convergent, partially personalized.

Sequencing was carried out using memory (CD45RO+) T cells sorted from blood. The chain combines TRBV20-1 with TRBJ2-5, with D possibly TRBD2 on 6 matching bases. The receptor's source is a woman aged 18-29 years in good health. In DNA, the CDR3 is TGCAGTGCTAGAGCCCGGGAGTGGGAGACCCAGTACTTC. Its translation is CSARAREWETQYF.